This TCR beta chain appears in the sequencing data of a study of spatial heterogeneity in lung cancer. Across the whole study: The count of detected beta-chain sequences consistently exceeded that of alpha-chain sequences. As counted in raw reads, each unique TCR and UMI combination appeared more than ten times on average.

Via MiXCR, TCRdb re-called the 5' RACE reads, giving one row per CDR3 protein. This table holds roughly 40,000 distinct CDR3 sequences, around 7.1% found once. Germline CDR1 and CDR2: SEHNR and FQNEAQ (reference sequence). V was clipped by 3 bases and J by 8 bases; unmatched bases: 4. The CDR3 covers 13 residues. Time point described: sample taken at primary tumor resection. Frozen PBMC, nontumor lung or tumor provided whole RNA, which was sequenced unsorted. The donors were 72 patients with non-small cell lung cancer that was early-stage and untreated. This specimen consisted of PBMCs, obtained at surgery. This clonotype was sampled from a female donor with early-stage non-small cell lung cancer. The chain is built from TRBV7-9 and TRBJ1-2; 9 bases align to TRBD1. The CDR3 loop reads CASSFGQGKGYTF. The CDR3 region has the DNA TGTGCCAGCAGCTTTGGACAGGGGAAGGGCTACACCTTC.